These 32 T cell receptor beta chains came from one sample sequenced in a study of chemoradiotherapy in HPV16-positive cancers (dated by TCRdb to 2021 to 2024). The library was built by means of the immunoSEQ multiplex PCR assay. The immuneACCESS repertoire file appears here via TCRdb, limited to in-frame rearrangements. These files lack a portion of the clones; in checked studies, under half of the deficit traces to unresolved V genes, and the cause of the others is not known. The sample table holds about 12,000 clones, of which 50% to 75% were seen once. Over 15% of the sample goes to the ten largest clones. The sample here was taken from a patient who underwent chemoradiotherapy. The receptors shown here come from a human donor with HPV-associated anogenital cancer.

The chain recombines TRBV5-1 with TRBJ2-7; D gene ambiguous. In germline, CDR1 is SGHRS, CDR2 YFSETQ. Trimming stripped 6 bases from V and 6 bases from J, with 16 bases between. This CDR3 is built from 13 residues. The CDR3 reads CASTLIGVGEQYF. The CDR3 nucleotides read TGCGCCAGCACCCTTATCGGCGTAGGCGAGCAGTACTTC.

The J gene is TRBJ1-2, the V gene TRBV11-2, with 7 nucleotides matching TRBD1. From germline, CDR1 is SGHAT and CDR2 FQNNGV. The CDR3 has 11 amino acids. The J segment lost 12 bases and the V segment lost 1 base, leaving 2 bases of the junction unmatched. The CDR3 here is CASSLGQGDTF. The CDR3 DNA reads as TGTGCCAGCAGCTTAGGGCAGGGGGACACCTTC.

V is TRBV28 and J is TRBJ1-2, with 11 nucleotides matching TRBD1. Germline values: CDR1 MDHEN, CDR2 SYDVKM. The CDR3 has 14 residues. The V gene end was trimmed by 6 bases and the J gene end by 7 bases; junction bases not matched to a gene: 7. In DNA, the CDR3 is TGTGCCAGCAGCCTATTGGGGACAGGGGGTGGCTACACCTTC. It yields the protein CASSLLGTGGGYTF.

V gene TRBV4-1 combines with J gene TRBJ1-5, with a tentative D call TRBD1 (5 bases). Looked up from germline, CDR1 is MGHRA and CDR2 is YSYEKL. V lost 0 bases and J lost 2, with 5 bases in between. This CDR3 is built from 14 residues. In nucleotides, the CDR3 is TGCGCCAGCAGCCAAGACAGGGGCAATCAGCCCCAGCATTTT. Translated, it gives CASSQDRGNQPQHF.

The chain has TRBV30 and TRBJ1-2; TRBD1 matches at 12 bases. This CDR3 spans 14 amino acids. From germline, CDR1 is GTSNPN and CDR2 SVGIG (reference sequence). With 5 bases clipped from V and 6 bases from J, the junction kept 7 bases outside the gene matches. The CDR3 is CAWGDRGRKDGYTF. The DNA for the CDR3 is TGTGCCTGGGGGGACAGGGGGCGAAAGGATGGCTACACCTTC.

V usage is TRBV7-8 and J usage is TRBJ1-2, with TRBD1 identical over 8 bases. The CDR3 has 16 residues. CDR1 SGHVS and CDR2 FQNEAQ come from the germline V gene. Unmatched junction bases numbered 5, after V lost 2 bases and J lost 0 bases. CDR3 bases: TGTGCCAGCAGCTTAATAGCGGGACAGGCTAACTATGGCTACACCTTC. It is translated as CASSLIAGQANYGYTF.

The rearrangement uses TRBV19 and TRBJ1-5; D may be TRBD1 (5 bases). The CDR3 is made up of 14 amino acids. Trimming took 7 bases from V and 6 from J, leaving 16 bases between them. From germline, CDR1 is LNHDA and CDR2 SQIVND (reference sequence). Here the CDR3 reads CASMKTVRRQPQHF. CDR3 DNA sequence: TGTGCCAGTATGAAGACAGTAAGACGTCAGCCCCAGCATTTT.

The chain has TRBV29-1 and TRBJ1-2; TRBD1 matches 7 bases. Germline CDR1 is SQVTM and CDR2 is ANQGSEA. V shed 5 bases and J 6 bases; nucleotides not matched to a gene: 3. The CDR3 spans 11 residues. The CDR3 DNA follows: TGCAGCGTTACGACAGGGAATGGCTACACCTTC. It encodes CSVTTGNGYTF.

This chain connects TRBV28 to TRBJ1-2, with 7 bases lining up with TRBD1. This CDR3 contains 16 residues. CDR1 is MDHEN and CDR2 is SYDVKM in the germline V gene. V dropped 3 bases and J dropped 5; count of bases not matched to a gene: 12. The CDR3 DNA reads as TGTGCCAGCAGTTTCGACAGGGCCAATTTGGCGTATGGCTACACCTTC. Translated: CASSFDRANLAYGYTF.

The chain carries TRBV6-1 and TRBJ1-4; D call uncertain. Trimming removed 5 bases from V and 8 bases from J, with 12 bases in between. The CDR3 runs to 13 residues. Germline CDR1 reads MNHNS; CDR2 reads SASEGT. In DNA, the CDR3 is TGTGCCAGCAGTCCAGTAGGTTCGGAAAAACTGTTTTTT. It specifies CASSPVGSEKLFF.

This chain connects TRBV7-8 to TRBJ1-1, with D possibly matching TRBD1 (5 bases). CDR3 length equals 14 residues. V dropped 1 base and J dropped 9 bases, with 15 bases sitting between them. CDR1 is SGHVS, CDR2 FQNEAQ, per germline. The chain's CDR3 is CASSLGPGGGKAFF. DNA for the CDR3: TGTGCCAGCAGCTTAGGCCCCGGGGGAGGAAAAGCTTTCTTT.

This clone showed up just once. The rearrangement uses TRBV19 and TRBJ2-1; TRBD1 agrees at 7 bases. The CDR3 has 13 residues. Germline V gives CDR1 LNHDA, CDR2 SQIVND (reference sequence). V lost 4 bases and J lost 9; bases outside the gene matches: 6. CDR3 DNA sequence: TGTGCCAGTAGTACCGGGACAGTTGGTGAGCAGTTCTTC. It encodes CASSTGTVGEQFF.

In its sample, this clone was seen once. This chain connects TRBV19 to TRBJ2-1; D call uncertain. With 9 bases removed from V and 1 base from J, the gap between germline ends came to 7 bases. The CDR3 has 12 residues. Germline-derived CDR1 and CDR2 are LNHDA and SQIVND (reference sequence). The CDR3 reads CASGVSYNEQFF. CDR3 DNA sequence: TGTGCCAGCGGAGTGTCCTACAATGAGCAGTTCTTC.

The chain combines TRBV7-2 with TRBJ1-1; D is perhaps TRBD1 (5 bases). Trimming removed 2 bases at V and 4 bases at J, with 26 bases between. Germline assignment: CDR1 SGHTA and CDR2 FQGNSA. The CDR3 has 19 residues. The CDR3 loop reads CASSLLIKRDPQMGTEAFF. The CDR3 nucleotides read TGTGCCAGCAGCTTATTAATAAAGCGGGACCCACAAATGGGCACTGAAGCTTTCTTT.

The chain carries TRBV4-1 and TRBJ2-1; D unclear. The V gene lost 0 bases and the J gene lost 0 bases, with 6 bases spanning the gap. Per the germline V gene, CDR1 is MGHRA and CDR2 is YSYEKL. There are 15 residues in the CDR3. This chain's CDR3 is CASSQEFVSYNEQFF. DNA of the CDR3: TGCGCCAGCAGCCAAGAGTTTGTCTCCTACAATGAGCAGTTCTTC.

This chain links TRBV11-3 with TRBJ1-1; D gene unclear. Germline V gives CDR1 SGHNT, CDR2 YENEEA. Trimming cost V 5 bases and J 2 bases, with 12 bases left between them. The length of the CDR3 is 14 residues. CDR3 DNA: TGTGCCAGCAGCCAACGGACCATAAACACTGAAGCTTTCTTT. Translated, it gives CASSQRTINTEAFF.

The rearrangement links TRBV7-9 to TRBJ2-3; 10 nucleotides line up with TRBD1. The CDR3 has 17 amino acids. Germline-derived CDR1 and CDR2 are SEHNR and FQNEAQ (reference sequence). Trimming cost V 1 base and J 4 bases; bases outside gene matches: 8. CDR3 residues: CASSLETGGGSADTQYF. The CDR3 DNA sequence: TGTGCCAGCAGCTTAGAGACAGGGGGCGGGTCGGCAGATACGCAGTATTTT.

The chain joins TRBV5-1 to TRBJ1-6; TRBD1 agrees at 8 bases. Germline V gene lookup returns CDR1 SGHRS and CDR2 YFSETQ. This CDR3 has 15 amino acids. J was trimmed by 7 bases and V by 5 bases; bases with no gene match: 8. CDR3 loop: CASRWGDRGNSPLHF. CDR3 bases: TGCGCCAGCAGATGGGGAGACAGGGGCAATTCACCCCTCCACTTT.

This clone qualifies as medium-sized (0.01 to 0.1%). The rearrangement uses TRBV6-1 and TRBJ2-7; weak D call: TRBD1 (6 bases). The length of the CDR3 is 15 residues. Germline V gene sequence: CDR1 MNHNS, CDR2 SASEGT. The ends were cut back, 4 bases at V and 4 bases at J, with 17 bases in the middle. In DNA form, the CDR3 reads TGTGCCAGCAGTGGACAGGCCACCGCCCCATACGAGCAGTACTTC. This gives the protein CASSGQATAPYEQYF.

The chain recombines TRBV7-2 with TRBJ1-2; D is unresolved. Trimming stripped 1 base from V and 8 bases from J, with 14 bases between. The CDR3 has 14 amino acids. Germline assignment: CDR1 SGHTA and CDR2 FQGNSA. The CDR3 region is CASSLDGYPKGYTF. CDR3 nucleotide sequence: TGTGCCAGCAGCTTAGACGGGTACCCGAAGGGCTACACCTTC.

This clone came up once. In DNA, the CDR3 is TGTGCCAGCACCCTCCAGGCTGGCGGGAGTAGAAGGAATGAGCAGTTCTTC. It encodes CASTLQAGGSRRNEQFF. The V and J genes are TRBV28 and TRBJ2-1; 7 bases match TRBD2. The CDR3 sequence is 17 residues long. V lost 7 bases to trimming and J lost 7 bases; unmatched junction nucleotides: 19. Germline CDR1 reads MDHEN; CDR2 reads SYDVKM.

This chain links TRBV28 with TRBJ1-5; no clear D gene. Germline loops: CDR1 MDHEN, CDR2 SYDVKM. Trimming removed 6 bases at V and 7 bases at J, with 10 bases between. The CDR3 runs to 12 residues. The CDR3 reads CASSTPGQPQHF. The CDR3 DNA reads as TGTGCCAGCAGCACCCCCGGCCAGCCCCAGCATTTT.

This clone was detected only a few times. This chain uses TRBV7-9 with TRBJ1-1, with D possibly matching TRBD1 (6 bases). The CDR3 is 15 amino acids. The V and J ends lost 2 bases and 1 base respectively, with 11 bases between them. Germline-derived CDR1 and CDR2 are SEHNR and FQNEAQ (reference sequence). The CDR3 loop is CASSLMTGPNTEAFF. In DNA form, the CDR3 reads TGTGCCAGCAGCTTAATGACAGGCCCGAACACTGAAGCTTTCTTT.

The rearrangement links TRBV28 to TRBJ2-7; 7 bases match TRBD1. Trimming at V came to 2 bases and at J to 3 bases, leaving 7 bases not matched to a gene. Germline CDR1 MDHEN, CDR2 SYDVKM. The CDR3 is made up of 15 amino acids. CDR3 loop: CASSLKLGDSYEQYF. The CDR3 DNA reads TGTGCCAGCAGTTTAAAATTGGGGGACAGCTACGAGCAGTACTTC.

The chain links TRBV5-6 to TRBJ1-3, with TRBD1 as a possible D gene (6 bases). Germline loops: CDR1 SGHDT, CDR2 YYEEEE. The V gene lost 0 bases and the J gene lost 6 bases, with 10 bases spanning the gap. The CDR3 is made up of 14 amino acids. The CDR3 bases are TGTGCCAGCAGCTTGGTGGGGGGCGAAAACACCATATATTTT. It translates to CASSLVGGENTIYF. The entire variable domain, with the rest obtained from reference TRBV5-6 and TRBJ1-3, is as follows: DAGVTQSPTHLIKTRGQQVTLRCSPKSGHDTVSWYQQALGQGPQFIFQYYEEEERQRGNFPDRFSGHQFPNYSSELNVNALLLGDSALYLCASSLVGGENTIYFGEGSWLTVV.

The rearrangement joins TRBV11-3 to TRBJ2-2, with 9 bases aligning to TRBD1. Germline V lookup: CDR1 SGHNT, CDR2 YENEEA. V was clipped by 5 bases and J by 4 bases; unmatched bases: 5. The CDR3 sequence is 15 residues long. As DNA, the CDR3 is TGTGCCAGCAGCGCAGGACAGGGGTTCACCGGGGAGCTGTTTTTT. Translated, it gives CASSAGQGFTGELFF.

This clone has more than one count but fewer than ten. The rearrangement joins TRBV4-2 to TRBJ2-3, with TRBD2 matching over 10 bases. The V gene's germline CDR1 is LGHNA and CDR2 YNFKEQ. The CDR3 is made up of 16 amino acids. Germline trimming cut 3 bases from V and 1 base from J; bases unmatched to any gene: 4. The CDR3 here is CASSHSGGQGTDTQYF. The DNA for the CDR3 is TGTGCCAGCAGCCATAGCGGGGGGCAGGGCACAGATACGCAGTATTTT.

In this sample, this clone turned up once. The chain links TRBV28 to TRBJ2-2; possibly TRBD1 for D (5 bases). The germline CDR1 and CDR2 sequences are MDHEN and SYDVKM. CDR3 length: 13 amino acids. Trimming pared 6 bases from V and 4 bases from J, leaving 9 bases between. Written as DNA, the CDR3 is TGTGCCAGCAGAGGCAGGGTCACCGGGGAGCTGTTTTTT. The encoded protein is CASRGRVTGELFF.

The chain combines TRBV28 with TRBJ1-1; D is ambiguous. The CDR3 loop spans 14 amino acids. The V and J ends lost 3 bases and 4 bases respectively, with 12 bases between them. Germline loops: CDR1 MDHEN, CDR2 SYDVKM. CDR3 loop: CASSFPGEVTEAFF. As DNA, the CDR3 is TGTGCCAGCAGTTTTCCAGGAGAAGTCACTGAAGCTTTCTTT.

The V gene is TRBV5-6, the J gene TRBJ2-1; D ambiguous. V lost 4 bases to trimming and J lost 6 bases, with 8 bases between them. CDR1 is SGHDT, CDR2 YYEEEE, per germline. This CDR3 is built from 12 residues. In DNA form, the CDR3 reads TGTGCCAGCAGCCCACTAAGCAATGAGCAGTTCTTC. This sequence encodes CASSPLSNEQFF. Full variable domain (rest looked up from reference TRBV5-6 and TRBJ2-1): DAGVTQSPTHLIKTRGQQVTLRCSPKSGHDTVSWYQQALGQGPQFIFQYYEEEERQRGNFPDRFSGHQFPNYSSELNVNALLLGDSALYLCASSPLSNEQFFGPGTRLTVL.

The CDR3 spells CASSEDLGQPQHF. The CDR3 DNA follows: TGTGCCAGCAGCGAAGACCTAGGCCAGCCCCAGCATTTT. This sequence joins TRBV7-8 and TRBJ1-5; D ambiguous. The V gene's germline CDR1 is SGHVS and CDR2 FQNEAQ. CDR3 length: 13 residues. Trimming took 5 bases from V and 7 from J, leaving 12 bases between them.

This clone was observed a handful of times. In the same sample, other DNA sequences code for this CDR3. The CDR3 loop reads CASSLGTSGITGELFF. The CDR3, as DNA: TGTGCCAGCAGCTTAGGGACTAGCGGGATCACCGGGGAGCTGTTTTTT. The J gene is TRBJ2-2, the V gene TRBV7-6, with TRBD2 matching over 12 bases. Trimming took 1 base from V and 4 from J; bases not matched to a gene: 1. CDR1 and CDR2 (germline): SGHVS, FNYEAQ. The CDR3 is 16 amino acids.